This TCR beta chain was identified during a study of circulating tumor DNA in untreated peripheral T-cell lymphoma (dated by TCRdb to the early 2020s). Summary of the overall study and its limitations: Tumor-specific clonotypes turned up in approximately 72% of patients, identified from about 84% of baseline tissues and from around 67% of baseline serum samples.

About this clone itself: The specificity of this receptor is unknown. No much larger clone is present one base from it, and per-base qualities are unavailable.

Libraries were constructed by the immunoSEQ multiplex PCR assay. The immuneACCESS repertoire file appears here via TCRdb, limited to in-frame rearrangements. These files lack a portion of the clones; in checked studies, under half of the deficit traces to unresolved V genes, and the cause of the others is not known. The sample table holds roughly 9,000 clones, of which 70% to 85% were seen once. Jointly, the top ten make up roughly 2.1% of the sample. The germline V gene encodes CDR1 MNHGY and CDR2 SAAAGT. V lost 10 bases and J lost 1 base; the stretch between them is 13 bases long. The CDR3 spans 13 residues, from the cysteine through the phenylalanine. Just CDR3 DNA is preserved here, 39 bases in frame from base 1. Baseline tumor tissue collected before treatment was sequenced to identify tumor-specific TCR clonotypes. Next-generation sequencing of T-cell receptor sequences was used to monitor peripheral T-cell lymphoma patients receiving frontline treatment on a trial.

Rearrangement joined TRBV6-8 to TRBJ1-1; TRBD1 might be the D gene, on 5 matching bases. The specimen was tumor tissue. The TCR sequence derives from a human donor with peripheral T-cell lymphoma. At the DNA level, the sequence is TGTGCCATCAGGGACGACAGGAACACTGAAGCTTTCTTT. The translation is CAIRDDRNTEAFF.